The present T cell receptor (beta chain) was sequenced within a study of a mutant IDH1 vaccine in newly diagnosed glioma (dated by TCRdb to the early 2020s). A note on the overall study: Patients received eight vaccinations in weeks 1, 3, 5, 7, 11, 15, 19 and 23, corresponding to visits V03 through V10. Vaccination started 4-6 weeks after radiotherapy alone, or was given together with temozolomide cycles in the groups whose treatment included chemotherapy. Of the roughly 32 patients who were treated, approximately 60% were male and approximately 40% were female, and the mean age was around 40 years. Peripheral blood was collected at six visits: V03 (baseline), V05, V07, V10, V12 and V13. For exploratory analyses, longitudinal TCRB deep sequencing was carried out in roughly 25 treated patients wherever samples were available. Before enrollment, most patients had been given radiochemotherapy with temozolomide as standard therapy, while the rest had received either radiotherapy alone or temozolomide alone. General conclusions and limits of the study: It was noted by the authors that analyses of patient blood samples could not be reproduced owing to sample limitations. Availability determined which PBMC samples were chosen for TCRB deep sequencing. Immune responses induced by the vaccine were seen in roughly 95% of patients across multiple MHC alleles. No apparent relationship was observed between pseudoprogression and alterations in the top peripheral T cell clonotypes detected by TCRB sequencing.

Receptors were amplified or captured by the immunoSEQ multiplex PCR assay. Rearranged TCR beta chain sequences were amplified with the hsTCRB Kit following the manufacturer's protocol. TCRB libraries were sequenced on an Illumina MiSeq. From the authors' description of their analysis: The proprietary platform of the kit vendor was used for demultiplexing, trimming and gene mapping. In its TCRdb copy, this immuneACCESS table keeps in-frame sequences only and misses some clones. Where compared with another copy, unresolved V genes explain less than half of these, and the others have no known cause. The V and J calls and the clone size are those of that table, but D and trimming were determined from the DNA. For this sample the table gives 82,000 or so clones, of which approximately 85% were detected only once. About 2.2% of the sample is held by the ten biggest clonotypes. In light of the paper, this sample's time point label describes: week 23, last vaccination. Each vaccine dose, consisting of 300 ug of a 20-mer mutant IDH1 peptide in Montanide, was administered subcutaneously with topical imiquimod. The donors had newly diagnosed IDH1-mutant astrocytomas of WHO grade 3 or 4 that showed loss of nuclear ATRX. The samples were drawn from NOA16, a multicentre, single-arm, open-label phase I trial in Germany that tested a mutant IDH1 peptide vaccine in humans for the first time. Genomic DNA for TCRB sequencing was extracted from EDTA blood using the DNeasy Blood and Tissue Kit.

CDR1 is given as MNHEY and CDR2 as SMNVEV, both from the germline V gene (reference sequence). From the cysteine up to the phenylalanine, the CDR3 has a length of 12 residues. Here the CDR3 DNA is all that survives: 36 bases in frame from base 1. Deletion took 6 bases off V and 6 bases off J, with a span of 9 bases between the germline ends. Note on this clone: Its target antigen remains unknown. Base qualities are not provided; no much larger clone lies one nucleotide away.

Sequencing used PBMCs, obtained from a glioma patient whose treatment included an IDH1 peptide vaccine. The sequence was collected from a man aged 30 to 45 with glioma. Some clones in this sample may be carry-over from other donors' samples. In this chain, TRBV27 is recombined with TRBJ2-4; matching of 6 bases hints at TRBD1 as the D gene. The DNA is as follows: TGTGCCAGCAGGGGGGCGGTAAACATTCAGTACTTC. Its amino acids are CASRGAVNIQYF.